The present entry profiles one TCR beta chain with its context. The junction does not match germline at one end; this may be a read error. TCRdb redid the calling of the 5' RACE reads with MiXCR, one entry per CDR3 protein. The sample includes under 900,000 distinct CDR3 sequences, 9% to 15% of them seen just once. With no exceptions, donors were healthy Caucasians. Germline CDR1 is SGHRS and CDR2 is YFSETQ. The CDR3 totals 16 residues. This record belongs to a study of identical twins. The sample also formed part of further work on yellow fever vaccine responses in identical twins.

V and J are TRBV5-1 and TRBJ2-1; 7 bases are a match to TRBD1. The sequencing sample was made of PBMCs. This clonotype was sampled from a woman aged 18-35 years in good health. In DNA, the CDR3 is TGCGCGAGCAGACAATCTACAGGGGTTTCCTACAATGAGCAGTTCTTC. Its protein product is CASRQSTGVSYNEQFF.